This T cell receptor (beta chain) was observed in a study of control samples from healthy donors and cancer patients. Germline V gene lookup returns CDR1 MNHEY and CDR2 SMNVEV (reference sequence). The V segment lost 0 bases and the J segment 8 bases; nucleotides outside the gene matches: 3. The CDR3 is made up of 16 amino acids. Method: immunoSEQ multiplex PCR; TCRdb's copy keeps in-frame clones and lacks some. The data show under 140,000 clones, approximately 87% seen once. The rearrangement links TRBV27 to TRBJ2-4, with TRBD2 matching 14 bases. The receptor's source is a woman in her sixties with lung cancer. The sample comprised PBMCs. CDR3 coding DNA: TGTGCCAGCAGTTTATCGGGACTAGCGGGAGCGGACATTCAGTACTTC. This encodes CASSLSGLAGADIQYF.